This T cell receptor beta chain was sequenced for a study of T cell responses to AZD1222 COVID-19 vaccine. Study-wide points: Nearly half of unique spike-specific TCRs reportedly avoided B.1.351 and B.1.1.7 mutated regions. In a largely white British group with more females than males, clonal diversity was possibly underestimated. The breadth and depth of Spike-specific TCRs increased once two AZD1222 doses had been given.

Assay used: immunoSEQ multiplex PCR; TCRdb lists only in-frame clones, some missing. The repertoire has 130,000 to 150,000 clones, around nine tenths of them found once; the top ten carry roughly 3.1%. Notes on this clone: No antigen is known for it.

The starting material was peripheral blood, obtained on day 0 of AZD1222 vaccination. The clonotype comes from an adult in good health.

CDR3 nucleotides: TGTGCCAGCAGTTACTCGACCGGGCCAGGGGCACCCCTCCACTTT. Protein: CASSYSTGPGAPLHF. The chain links TRBV6-5 to TRBJ1-6; weak D call: TRBD1 (6 bases). V was clipped by 0 bases and J by 11 bases, with 14 bases between them. CDR3 length: 15 residues. The germline V gene has CDR1 MNHEY and CDR2 SVGAGI.